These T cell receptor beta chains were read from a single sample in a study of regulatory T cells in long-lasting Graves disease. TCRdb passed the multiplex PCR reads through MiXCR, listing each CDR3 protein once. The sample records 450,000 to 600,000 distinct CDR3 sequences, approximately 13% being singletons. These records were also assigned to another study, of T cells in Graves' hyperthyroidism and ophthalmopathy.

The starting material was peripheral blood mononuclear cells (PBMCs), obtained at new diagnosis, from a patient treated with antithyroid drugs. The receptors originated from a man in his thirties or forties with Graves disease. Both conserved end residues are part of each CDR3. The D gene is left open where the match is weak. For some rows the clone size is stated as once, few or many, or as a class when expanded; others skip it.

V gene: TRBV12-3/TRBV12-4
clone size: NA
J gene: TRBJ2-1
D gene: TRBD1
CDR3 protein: CASSFMWDSSYNEQFF
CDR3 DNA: TGTGCCAGCAGTTTTATGTGGGACAGCTCCTACAATGAGCAGTTCTTC

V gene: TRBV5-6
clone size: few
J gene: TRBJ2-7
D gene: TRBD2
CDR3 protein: CASSPTGLAGNEQYF
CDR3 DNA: TGTGCCAGCAGTCCCACGGGACTAGCGGGAAACGAGCAGTACTTC

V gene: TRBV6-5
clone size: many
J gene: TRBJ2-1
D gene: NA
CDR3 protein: CASSSRGLSHNEQFF
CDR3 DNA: TGTGCCAGCAGTTCTCGGGGCCTAAGCCACAATGAGCAGTTCTTC

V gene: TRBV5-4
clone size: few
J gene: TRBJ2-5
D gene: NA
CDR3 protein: CASSLVQGPLDQETQYF
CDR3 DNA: TGTGCCAGCAGCTTAGTACAGGGTCCCCTAGACCAAGAGACCCAGTACTTC

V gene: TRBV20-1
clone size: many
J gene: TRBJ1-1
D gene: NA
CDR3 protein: CSAGWDTEAFF
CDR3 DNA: TGCAGTGCTGGCTGGGACACTGAAGCTTTCTTT

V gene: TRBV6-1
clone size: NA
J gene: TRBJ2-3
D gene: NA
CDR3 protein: CASSEDGGTGADTQYF
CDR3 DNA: TGTGCCAGCAGTGAAGACGGCGGGACTGGGGCAGATACGCAGTATTTT

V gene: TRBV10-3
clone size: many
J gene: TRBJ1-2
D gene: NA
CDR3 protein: CAMKPGSGDGYTF
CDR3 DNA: TGTGCCATGAAACCGGGAAGCGGGGATGGCTACACCTTC

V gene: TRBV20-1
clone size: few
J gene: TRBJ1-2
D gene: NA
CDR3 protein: CSAITGTYGYTF
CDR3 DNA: TGCAGTGCGATCACAGGAACCTATGGCTACACCTTC

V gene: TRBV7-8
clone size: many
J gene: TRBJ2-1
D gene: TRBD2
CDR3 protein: CASSSNPRTSGYNEQFF
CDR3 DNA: TGTGCCAGCAGCTCCAACCCTCGGACTAGCGGCTACAATGAGCAGTTCTTC

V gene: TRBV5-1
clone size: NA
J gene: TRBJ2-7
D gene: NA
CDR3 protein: CASGRERPYEQYF
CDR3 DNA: TGCGCCAGCGGACGGGAGAGACCCTACGAGCAGTACTTC

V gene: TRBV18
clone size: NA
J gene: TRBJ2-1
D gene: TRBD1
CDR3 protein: CASSRISDRGLYNEQFF
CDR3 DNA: TGTGCCAGCTCACGTATTTCGGACAGGGGGCTTTACAATGAGCAGTTCTTC

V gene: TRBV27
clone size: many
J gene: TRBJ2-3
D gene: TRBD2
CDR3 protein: CASSFRHPGLADYTQYF
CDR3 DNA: TGTGCCAGCAGTTTCCGCCACCCGGGACTAGCGGATTATACGCAGTATTTT

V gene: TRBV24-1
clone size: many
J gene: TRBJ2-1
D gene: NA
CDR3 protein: CATSDIHEQFF
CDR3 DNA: TGTGCCACCAGTGATATCCATGAGCAGTTCTTC

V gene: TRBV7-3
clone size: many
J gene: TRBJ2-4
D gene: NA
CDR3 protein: CASSLGGGGKNIQYF
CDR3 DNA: TGTGCCAGCAGCTTAGGGGGAGGGGGCAAAAACATTCAGTACTTC

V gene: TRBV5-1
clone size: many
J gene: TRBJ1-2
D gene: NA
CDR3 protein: CASSLGSDYGYTF
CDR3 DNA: TGTGCCAGCAGCTTGGGGTCGGACTATGGCTACACCTTC

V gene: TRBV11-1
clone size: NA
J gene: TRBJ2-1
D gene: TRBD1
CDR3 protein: CASSSRTGRSSYNEQFF
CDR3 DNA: TGTGCCAGCAGCTCAAGGACAGGAAGGAGCTCCTACAATGAGCAGTTCTTC

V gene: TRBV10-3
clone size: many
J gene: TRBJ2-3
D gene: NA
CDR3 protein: CAISDPGLARGDTQYF
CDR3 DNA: TGTGCCATCAGTGACCCGGGACTGGCGAGGGGAGATACGCAGTATTTT

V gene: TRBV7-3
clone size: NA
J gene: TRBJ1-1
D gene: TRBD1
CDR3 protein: CASSSGGGDTEAFF
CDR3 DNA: TGTGCCAGCAGCTCAGGGGGTGGGGACACTGAAGCTTTCTTT

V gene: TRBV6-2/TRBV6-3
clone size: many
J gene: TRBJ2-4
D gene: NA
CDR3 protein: CASREQGGGADIQYF
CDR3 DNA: TGTGCCAGCAGGGAGCAAGGAGGTGGGGCGGACATTCAGTACTTC

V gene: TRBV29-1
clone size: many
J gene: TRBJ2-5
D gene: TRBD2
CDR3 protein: CSVDHPGTSGIETQYF
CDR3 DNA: TGCAGCGTTGACCACCCCGGGACTAGCGGGATAGAGACCCAGTACTTC

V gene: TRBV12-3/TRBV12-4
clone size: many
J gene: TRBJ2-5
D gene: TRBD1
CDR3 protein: CASSLNEGAEAQYF
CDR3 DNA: TGTGCCAGCAGTTTAAACGAGGGGGCAGAAGCCCAGTACTTC

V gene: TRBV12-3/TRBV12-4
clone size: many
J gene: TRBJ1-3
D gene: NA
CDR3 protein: CASSRGSSGNTIYF
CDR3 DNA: TGTGCCAGCTCACGAGGTAGCTCTGGAAACACCATATATTTT

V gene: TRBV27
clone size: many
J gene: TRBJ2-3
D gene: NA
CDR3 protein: CASSSQGSDTQYF
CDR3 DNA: TGTGCCAGCAGTTCTCAGGGCTCAGATACGCAGTATTTT

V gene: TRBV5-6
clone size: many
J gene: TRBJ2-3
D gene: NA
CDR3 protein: CASSLISVASEDDF
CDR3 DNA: TGTGCCAGCAGCTTGATTTCGGTCGCTAGCGAGGACGATTTT

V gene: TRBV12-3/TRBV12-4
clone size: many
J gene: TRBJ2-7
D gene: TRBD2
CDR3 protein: CASSSPEGGRVYEQYF
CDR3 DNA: TGTGCCAGCAGTTCCCCTGAGGGCGGGAGGGTCTACGAGCAGTACTTC

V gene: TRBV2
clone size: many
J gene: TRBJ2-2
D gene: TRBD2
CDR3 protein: CASSEATSGRTGELFF
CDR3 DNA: TGTGCCAGCAGTGAAGCCACTAGCGGGAGGACCGGGGAGCTGTTTTTT

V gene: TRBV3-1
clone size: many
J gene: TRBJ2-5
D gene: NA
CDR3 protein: CASSDVLPLGETQYF
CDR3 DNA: TGTGCCAGCAGCGATGTCCTCCCTCTGGGGGAGACCCAGTACTTC

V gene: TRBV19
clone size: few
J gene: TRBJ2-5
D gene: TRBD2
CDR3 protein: CASSRTSGQAAEETQYF
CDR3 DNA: TGTGCCAGTAGTAGGACTAGCGGACAAGCCGCGGAGGAGACCCAGTACTTC